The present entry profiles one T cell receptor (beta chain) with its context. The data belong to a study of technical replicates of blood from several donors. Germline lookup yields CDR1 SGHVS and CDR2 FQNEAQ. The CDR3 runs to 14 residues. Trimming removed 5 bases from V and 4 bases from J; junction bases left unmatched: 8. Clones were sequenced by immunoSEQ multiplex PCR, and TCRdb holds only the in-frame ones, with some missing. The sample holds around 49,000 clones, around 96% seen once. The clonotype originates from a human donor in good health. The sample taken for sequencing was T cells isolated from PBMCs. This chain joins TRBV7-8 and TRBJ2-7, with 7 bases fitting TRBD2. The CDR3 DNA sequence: TGTGCCAGCAGCCCCTGGGGGGGATCATACGAGCAGTACTTC. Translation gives CASSPWGGSYEQYF.